One and the same sample provided the 27 T cell receptor beta chains below, sequenced in a study of cytomegalovirus exposure and HLA in healthy donors. Sequencing used immunoSEQ multiplex PCR; TCRdb keeps in-frame clones, though not all of them. Of 71,000 or so clones listed, approximately 94% are singletons. Sequenced material: PBMCs. The receptors here all came from a woman aged 18-29 years in good health and CMV-seropositive.

The chain recombines TRBV5-1 with TRBJ2-7; D is perhaps TRBD2 (7 bases). The ends were cut back, 4 bases at V and 0 bases at J, with 14 bases in the middle. This CDR3 has 15 amino acids. Germline loops: CDR1 SGHRS, CDR2 YFSETQ. The CDR3, as DNA: TGCGCCAGCAGCCCGGGGGGCCGGGTCTCCTACGAGCAGTACTTC. This codes for CASSPGGRVSYEQYF.

The V and J genes are TRBV30 and TRBJ2-3, with D uncertain. Trimming took off 3 bases at V and 1 base at J, with 8 bases between the two ends. This CDR3 has 13 residues. In germline, CDR1 is GTSNPN, CDR2 SVGIG (reference sequence). The CDR3 loop is CAWRDRGTDTQYF. In DNA form, the CDR3 reads TGTGCCTGGAGAGATCGGGGCACAGATACGCAGTATTTT.

The chain couples TRBV27 to TRBJ2-1; 7 bases are shared with TRBD1. The CDR3 totals 15 residues. Trimming took 6 bases from V and 8 from J; bases not matched to a gene: 13. Germline assignment: CDR1 MNHEY and CDR2 SMNVEV (reference sequence). The CDR3 spells CASSYLGQVLDEQFF. The CDR3 DNA is TGTGCCAGCAGCTACCTAGGACAGGTGCTGGATGAGCAGTTCTTC.

The V call is TRBV5-1, the J call TRBJ2-1; TRBD2 aligns across 10 bases. The CDR3 is 16 amino acids. Looked up from germline, CDR1 is SGHRS and CDR2 is YFSETQ. J was trimmed by 9 bases and V by 2 bases; bases with no gene match: 11. CDR3 in DNA: TGCGCCAGCAGCTTCCTGCTAGCGGGGGCCGATGGTGAGCAGTTCTTC. Translated: CASSFLLAGADGEQFF.

This chain connects TRBV4-3 to TRBJ1-2, with D tentatively TRBD1 (6 bases). The CDR3 sequence is 14 residues long. The V gene's germline CDR1 is LGHNA and CDR2 YSLEER. V lost 4 bases and J lost 7, with 16 bases in between. In DNA, the CDR3 is TGCGCCAGCAGCCCACTAAGGACAGAAGCTGGCTACACCTTC. The encoded protein is CASSPLRTEAGYTF.

The chain recombines TRBV23-1 with TRBJ2-1; D might be TRBD2 (5 bases). TRBV23-1 is annotated as an ORF whose role is uncertain. V lost 0 bases and J 8 bases, leaving 20 bases between the germline ends. CDR3 length: 17 amino acids. In DNA, the CDR3 is TGCGCCAGCAGTCAATCGAAATCGCGGGCTACTGACCATGAGCAGTTCTTC. Translated, it gives CASSQSKSRATDHEQFF.

This rearrangement joins TRBV5-1 to TRBJ2-5, with 9 bases lining up with TRBD2. V was clipped by 1 base and J by 5 bases; unmatched bases: 6. Germline loops: CDR1 SGHRS, CDR2 YFSETQ. There are 15 residues in the CDR3. The CDR3: CASSLSGSGGETQYF. DNA of the CDR3: TGCGCCAGCAGCTTGTCGGGTAGCGGGGGTGAGACCCAGTACTTC.

The chain has TRBV27 and TRBJ2-3; D call uncertain. CDR1 and CDR2 from the germline V gene are MNHEY and SMNVEV (reference sequence). The V and J ends lost 2 bases and 3 bases respectively, with 12 bases between them. This CDR3 is 15 amino acids long. CDR3 coding DNA: TGTGCCAGCAGTTTAGGAGTGAGTGGTACAGATACGCAGTATTTT. It codes for CASSLGVSGTDTQYF.

The chain carries TRBV6-1 and TRBJ1-5; the D gene is possibly TRBD1 (5 bases). Trimming cost V 4 bases and J 0 bases, with 19 bases left between them. From germline, CDR1 is MNHNS and CDR2 SASEGT. The CDR3 runs to 18 residues. CDR3 DNA sequence: TGTGCCAGCAGTGGGAGCCTACGACAGTCTTATAGCAATCAGCCCCAGCATTTT. Amino acid sequence: CASSGSLRQSYSNQPQHF.

The chain links TRBV7-3 to TRBJ1-1; 9 bases agree with TRBD1. This CDR3 has 14 amino acids. CDR1 is SGHTA and CDR2 is FQGTGA in the germline V gene. Unmatched junction bases numbered 1, after V lost 4 bases and J lost 1 base. The CDR3 spells CASSWTGENTEAFF. The DNA for the CDR3 is TGTGCCAGCAGCTGGACAGGGGAGAACACTGAAGCTTTCTTT.

The chain has TRBV7-6 and TRBJ2-1; 15 nucleotides line up with TRBD2. V was pared by 3 bases and J by 4 bases, with 1 base of the junction left unmatched. This CDR3 is built from 16 residues. Germline CDR1 SGHVS, CDR2 FNYEAQ. CDR3: CASSFGLAGGYNEQFF. The CDR3 DNA sequence: TGTGCCAGCAGCTTCGGACTAGCGGGAGGGTACAATGAGCAGTTCTTC.

This clone was seen a few times. The chain combines TRBV30 with TRBJ2-1; D perhaps matches TRBD2 (5 bases). Germline loops: CDR1 GTSNPN, CDR2 SVGIG (reference sequence). V dropped 2 bases and J dropped 0 bases, with 11 bases sitting between them. This CDR3 region has 15 residues. The CDR3 loop is CAWSRMGASYNEQFF. For the CDR3, the DNA is TGTGCCTGGAGTCGGATGGGAGCCTCCTACAATGAGCAGTTCTTC.

J is TRBJ2-1 and V is TRBV30; D is perhaps TRBD1 (6 bases). The CDR3 runs 13 residues. The germline CDR1 and CDR2 sequences are GTSNPN and SVGIG (reference sequence). The V gene lost 2 bases and the J gene lost 10 bases, with 15 bases spanning the gap. CDR3 in amino acids: CAWSHNRDSEQFF. As DNA, the CDR3 is TGTGCCTGGAGTCACAACAGGGATAGCGAGCAGTTCTTC.

The chain uses TRBV5-1 and TRBJ2-1; 14 bases are a match to TRBD2. The germline V gene has CDR1 SGHRS and CDR2 YFSETQ. Trimming took 3 bases from V and 1 from J; bases not matched to a gene: 6. The CDR3 consists of 18 residues. The DNA of the CDR3 is TGCGCCAGCAGCTGGACTAGCGGGAGGTCTGGGTCCTACAATGAGCAGTTCTTC. This encodes CASSWTSGRSGSYNEQFF.

The V call is TRBV27, the J call TRBJ2-3; no clear D gene. The ends were cut back, 3 bases at V and 2 bases at J, with 9 bases in the middle. The germline gives CDR1 MNHEY, CDR2 SMNVEV (reference sequence). The CDR3 consists of 14 residues. CDR3 DNA: TGTGCCAGCAGTTTGGGCCTTTCCACAGATACGCAGTATTTT. Its protein product is CASSLGLSTDTQYF.

The V call is TRBV7-2, the J call TRBJ2-7; 10 bases match TRBD2. Trimming took 1 base from V and 4 from J; bases not matched to a gene: 7. This CDR3 comprises 16 residues. Germline V lookup: CDR1 SGHTA, CDR2 FQGNSA. In DNA, the CDR3 is TGTGCCAGCAGCTTAGGGTATCTAGCGGGAGCGTACGAGCAGTACTTC. As protein: CASSLGYLAGAYEQYF.

The rearrangement joins TRBV14 to TRBJ2-1; TRBD2 matches at 7 bases. Looked up from germline, CDR1 is SGHDN and CDR2 is FVKESK. The V and J ends lost 1 base and 6 bases, in that order; junction bases with no gene match: 6. There are 15 residues in the CDR3. The CDR3 DNA reads as TGTGCCAGCAGCCAAGTCCAAGCGGGATTCAATGAGCAGTTCTTC. Protein sequence: CASSQVQAGFNEQFF.

The chain employs TRBV28 and TRBJ2-1, with TRBD2 as a possible D gene (6 bases). Germline CDR1 is MDHEN and CDR2 is SYDVKM. The CDR3 contains 14 residues. V gave up 3 bases and J gave up 4 bases, with 10 bases separating them. CDR3 DNA: TGTGCCAGCAGTTTCGGAGGGTTTTACAATGAGCAGTTCTTC. This gives the protein CASSFGGFYNEQFF.

This chain joins TRBV5-1 and TRBJ2-4; TRBD2 matches 13 bases. This CDR3 region has 16 residues. The trim removed 4 bases at V and 3 bases at J, leaving 4 bases unmatched. Germline values: CDR1 SGHRS, CDR2 YFSETQ. The CDR3 region is CASSPGLAGDKNIQYF. As DNA, the CDR3 is TGCGCCAGCAGCCCCGGACTAGCGGGAGACAAAAACATTCAGTACTTC.

This clone was detected only once. This chain uses TRBV30 with TRBJ2-7; 9 bases align to TRBD2. Germline CDR1 GTSNPN, CDR2 SVGIG (reference sequence). V gave up 2 bases and J gave up 6 bases; unmatched junction bases: 8. The CDR3 spans 14 residues. The CDR3 sequence is CAWSPGTSFSEQYF. The CDR3 nucleotides are TGTGCCTGGAGTCCCGGGACTAGCTTTTCCGAGCAGTACTTC.

This clone has just one count. The rearrangement joins TRBV5-1 to TRBJ2-7; D is perhaps TRBD1 (5 bases). There are 15 residues in the CDR3. Germline CDR1 is SGHRS and CDR2 is YFSETQ. V was shortened by 1 base and J by 1 base, with 12 bases between the two germline ends. The CDR3 here is CASSLQGIRSYEQYF. The CDR3 nucleotides are TGCGCCAGCAGCTTGCAGGGCATAAGGTCCTACGAGCAGTACTTC. Combining the CDR3 with reference TRBV5-1 and TRBJ2-7 gives the whole variable domain KAGVTQTPRYLIKTRGQQVTLSCSPISGHRSVSWYQQTPGQGLQFLFEYFSETQRNKGNFPGRFSGRQFSNSRSEMNVSTLELGDSALYLCASSLQGIRSYEQYFGPGTRLTVT.

This clone was counted only a few times. The rearrangement joins TRBV5-4 to TRBJ1-1; 8 positions agree with TRBD1. This CDR3 has 14 amino acids. Germline V gene data show CDR1 as SGHNT and CDR2 as YYREEE (reference sequence). V shed 6 bases, J shed 2 bases, and the junction held 6 bases outside the gene matches. The CDR3 loop reads CASIEGQGNTEAFF. The CDR3, as DNA: TGTGCCAGCATCGAAGGACAGGGTAACACTGAAGCTTTCTTT.

V gene TRBV4-2 combines with J gene TRBJ2-6; 7 bases fit TRBD1. The germline V gene has CDR1 LGHNA and CDR2 YNFKEQ. The V segment lost 4 bases and the J segment 3 bases; nucleotides outside the gene matches: 24. CDR3 length equals 22 residues. The CDR3 loop reads CASSPRGQWGHQGGSGANVLTF. The CDR3 DNA follows: TGTGCCAGCAGCCCGAGGGGGCAGTGGGGCCATCAAGGGGGCAGTGGGGCCAACGTCCTGACTTTC.

This rearrangement joins TRBV7-3 to TRBJ1-1; tentatively, D is TRBD1 (5 bases). The CDR3 covers 13 residues. Germline V gives CDR1 SGHTA, CDR2 FQGTGA. With 1 base removed from V and 4 bases from J, the gap between germline ends came to 7 bases. The CDR3 nucleotides are TGTGCCAGCAGCTTAATGGGGGGCACTGAAGCTTTCTTT. Translated, it gives CASSLMGGTEAFF.

The chain links TRBV11-3 to TRBJ2-1; 15 nucleotides agree with TRBD2. Germline CDR1 reads SGHNT; CDR2 reads YENEEA. This CDR3 spans 16 amino acids. Losses at the gene ends were 4 bases for V and 4 bases for J; bases not matched to a gene: 2. The CDR3 loop is CASSWTSGGGYNEQFF. DNA of the CDR3: TGTGCCAGCAGCTGGACTAGCGGGGGGGGATACAATGAGCAGTTCTTC.

In DNA form, the CDR3 reads TGCGCCAGCATGGAGAGGGCTAGCCCGGAGACCCAGTACTTC. This sequence encodes CASMERASPETQYF. V gene TRBV5-1 combines with J gene TRBJ2-5, with D possibly matching TRBD2 (5 bases). The CDR3 contains 14 residues. Germline-derived CDR1 and CDR2 are SGHRS and YFSETQ. V was clipped by 6 bases and J by 5 bases, with 17 bases between them.

The V gene is TRBV28, the J gene TRBJ1-1; D might be TRBD1 (6 bases). From germline, CDR1 is MDHEN and CDR2 SYDVKM. The V end was cut by 9 bases, the J end by 4 bases, with 21 bases between. The CDR3 is 15 amino acids. The CDR3 loop is CASSPGQGLGTEAFF. DNA of the CDR3: TGTGCCAGTTCCCCTGGGCAGGGGTTAGGCACTGAAGCTTTCTTT.